The 9 T cell receptor beta chains below all came from one sample that was sequenced in a study of vaccination effects on CD4 cells after COVID-19 (dated by TCRdb to between 2021 and 2023). After approximately eleven days of culture, CD4+ T cells were isolated with the EasySep CD4+ T cell isolation kit. Each participant received two doses of an mRNA SARS-CoV-2 vaccine, either BNT162b2 or mRNA-1273. The library was prepared using the immunoSEQ multiplex PCR assay. As stored in TCRdb, this immuneACCESS dataset retains in-frame rearrangements with V and J assigned. A fraction of the clones does not appear; measured against another copy, unresolved V genes explain less than half of the discrepancy, and the remainder lacks a known reason. Within this sample are tens of thousands of clones, with approximately 79% of them counted one time only. 2.4% of the sample rests with the top ten. These TCRs' antigens remain unknown.

The sample in question was CD4+ T cells from PBMCs cultured without peptide, obtained after COVID-19 vaccination. The receptors originated from a human donor who received a COVID-19 vaccine.

This clone was detected once. The gene calls are TRBV21-1 and TRBJ1-1. TRBV21-1 is a documented pseudogene. The CDR3 spans 22 residues. CDR3 loop: CASRPSTSLFLPGRVGSTEAFF. DNA of the CDR3: TGTGCCAGCAGGCCTAGCACCTCTTTATTCCTTCCGGGGCGAGTCGGTAGCACTGAAGCTTTCTTT.

The V and J genes are TRBV6-2 or TRBV6-3 and TRBJ2-7; D possibly corresponds to TRBD1 (5 bases). The CDR3 runs 13 residues. The germline V gene encodes CDR1 MNHEY and CDR2 SVGEGT. V gave up 2 bases and J gave up 4 bases, with 9 bases separating them. The CDR3 region has the DNA TGTGCCAGCAGTTACCAGCAGGGTTACGAGCAGTACGTC. Encoded protein: CASSYQQGYEQYV.

This clone is termed medium-sized (0.01 to 0.1%). CDR3 DNA: TGTGCCAGCAGTTTTAACCGTAGGGCAGGCTACACCTTC. This codes for CASSFNRRAGYTF. This sequence joins TRBV27 and TRBJ1-2, with D uncertain. The germline V gene encodes CDR1 MNHEY and CDR2 SMNVEV (reference sequence). This CDR3 contains 13 residues. Between the trimmed V and J ends, which lost 3 bases and 8 bases, there was a span of 13 bases.

This clone was counted a few times. The V and J genes are TRBV24-1 and TRBJ2-2; D possibly corresponds to TRBD1 (6 bases). The germline V and J ends were trimmed by 10 bases and 1 base, with 12 bases remaining between them. Germline V lookup: CDR1 KGHDR, CDR2 SFDVKD. The CDR3 is made up of 14 amino acids. This CDR3 reads CATTDSGNTGELFF. The CDR3, as DNA: TGTGCCACAACGGACAGTGGGAACACCGGGGAGCTGTTTTTT.

This chain connects TRBV24-1 to TRBJ1-1; D may be TRBD1 (6 bases). Between the trimmed V and J ends, which lost 5 bases and 11 bases, there was a span of 17 bases. The length of the CDR3 is 13 residues. Germline-derived CDR1 and CDR2 are KGHDR and SFDVKD. The CDR3 reads CATSGEGGRGAFF. CDR3 DNA: TGTGCCACCAGTGGTGAAGGAGGCAGGGGCGCTTTCTTT.

The chain uses TRBV12-3 or TRBV12-4 and TRBJ1-6; D unresolved. The V gene lost 6 bases and the J gene lost 7 bases, with 4 bases spanning the gap. CDR3 length: 11 amino acids. CDR3 sequence: CASSRNSPLHF. CDR3 bases: TGTGCCAGCAGCCGAAATTCACCCCTCCACTTT.

The chain is built from TRBV5-6 and TRBJ2-3, with D uncertain. The CDR3 is 14 amino acids. Trimming removed 0 bases from V and 2 bases from J, with 7 bases in between. Germline V gene data show CDR1 as SGHDT and CDR2 as YYEEEE. The chain's CDR3 is CASSLGRATDTQYF. The CDR3, as DNA: TGTGCCAGCAGCTTGGGACGGGCCACAGATACGCAGTATTTT.

The J gene is TRBJ1-4, the V gene TRBV5-1; D remains unclear. Trimming stripped 0 bases from V and 6 bases from J, with 15 bases between. CDR1 is SGHRS, CDR2 YFSETQ, per germline. The CDR3 totals 16 residues. The CDR3 DNA reads TGCGCCAGCAGCTTGGCCGGGCCCTACAACGATGAAAAACTGTTTTTT. Encoded protein: CASSLAGPYNDEKLFF.

The chain joins TRBV4-3 to TRBJ2-2, with 15 positions matching TRBD2. Germline V lookup: CDR1 LGHNA, CDR2 YSLEER. There are 17 residues in the CDR3. With 5 bases clipped from V and 2 bases from J, the junction kept 3 bases outside the gene matches. The chain's CDR3 is CASSSGLAGGNTGELFF. As DNA, the CDR3 is TGCGCCAGCAGCTCGGGACTAGCGGGGGGAAACACCGGGGAGCTGTTTTTT.